A single sample gave rise to the 30 T cell receptor beta chains below, sequenced in a study of blood T cell repertoires in COVID-19. TCRdb's table, derived via immunoSEQ multiplex PCR, lists solely in-frame clones and lacks some. Among 150,000 or so clones, approximately 80% were seen once, and the ten largest hold approximately 5%. The sequenced material came from peripheral blood. The receptors come from a woman older than 75 with active or convalescent COVID-19.

V usage is TRBV5-4 and J usage is TRBJ1-2; D call uncertain. CDR1 and CDR2 from the germline V gene are SGHNT and YYREEE (reference sequence). This CDR3 has 14 amino acids. V gave up 0 bases and J gave up 4 bases, with 10 bases separating them. This CDR3 is CASSLGLNIYGYTF. Here the CDR3 DNA reads TGTGCCAGCAGCTTGGGACTAAACATCTATGGCTACACCTTC. The entire variable domain, with the rest obtained from reference TRBV5-4 and TRBJ1-2, is as follows: ETGVTQSPTHLIKTRGQQVTLRCSSQSGHNTVSWYQQALGQGPQFIFQYYREEENGRGNFPPRFSGLQFPNYSSELNVNALELDDSALYLCASSLGLNIYGYTFGSGTRLTVV.

The chain recombines TRBV6-5 with TRBJ1-3, with D unclear. This CDR3 is built from 15 residues. V was clipped by 5 bases and J by 0 bases, with 11 bases between them. Per germline, CDR1 MNHEY and CDR2 SVGAGI. The CDR3 sequence is CASSQSSGSGNTIYF. Here the CDR3 DNA reads TGTGCCAGCAGTCAGAGTTCGGGCTCTGGAAACACCATATATTTT.

V gene TRBV6-2 or TRBV6-3 combines with J gene TRBJ2-1, with TRBD2 as a possible D gene (6 bases). Trimming cost V 2 bases and J 7 bases, with 21 bases left between them. Germline CDR1 reads MNHEY; CDR2 reads SVGEGT. The CDR3 sequence is 17 residues long. CDR3 nucleotides: TGTGCCAGCAGTTACCTGGCAGGGAGGTCTTCGGGTAATGAGCAGTTCTTC. Its translation is CASSYLAGRSSGNEQFF.

This rearrangement joins TRBV3-1 (or the pseudogene TRBV3-2) to TRBJ2-3; 11 nucleotides line up with TRBD2. The CDR3 runs to 16 residues. Germline loops: CDR1 LGHDT, CDR2 YNNKEL (reference sequence). The V and J ends lost 4 bases and 1 base, in that order; junction bases with no gene match: 4. This CDR3 reads CASSRPLAGGTDTQYF. Here the CDR3 DNA reads TGTGCCAGCAGCCGACCACTAGCGGGGGGCACAGATACGCAGTATTTT.

The CDR3, as DNA: TGTGCCTGGAGTGTACCACCGCGGAACACTGAAGCTTTCTTT. Residues: CAWSVPPRNTEAFF. V usage is TRBV30 and J usage is TRBJ1-1; D is undetermined. From germline, CDR1 is GTSNPN and CDR2 SVGIG (reference sequence). V lost 0 bases and J lost 1, with 9 bases in between. The CDR3 sequence is 14 residues long.

The V call is TRBV14, the J call TRBJ1-2, with D unclear. V lost 0 bases and J lost 2, with 7 bases in between. Germline CDR1 reads SGHDN; CDR2 reads FVKESK. The CDR3 consists of 14 residues. CDR3 loop: CASSQEWQNYGYTF. In nucleotides, the CDR3 is TGTGCCAGCAGCCAAGAGTGGCAGAACTATGGCTACACCTTC.

The J gene is TRBJ2-3, the V gene TRBV6-4; TRBD2 agrees at 7 bases. The CDR3 consists of 15 residues. In germline, CDR1 is MRHNA, CDR2 SNTAGT. Unmatched junction bases numbered 9, after V lost 3 bases and J lost 6 bases. As DNA, the CDR3 is TGTGCCAGCAGTGAGGGCGGGGGAGGCGCGGATACGCAGTATTTT. Encoded protein: CASSEGGGGADTQYF.

CDR3 sequence: CASSVRGTVDEKLFF. CDR3 coding DNA: TGTGCCAGCAGCGTACGGGGGACCGTTGATGAAAAACTGTTTTTT. The chain is built from TRBV9 and TRBJ1-4, with D perhaps TRBD1 (5 bases). V lost 1 base and J 6 bases, leaving 13 bases between the germline ends. This CDR3 is 15 amino acids long. Per the germline V gene, CDR1 is SGDLS and CDR2 is YYNGEE.

The rearrangement uses TRBV9 and TRBJ1-2, with 7 bases identical to TRBD1. J was trimmed by 2 bases and V by 3 bases; bases with no gene match: 7. The germline V gene encodes CDR1 SGDLS and CDR2 YYNGEE. There are 15 residues in the CDR3. The CDR3 nucleotides read TGTGCCAGCAGCGCGAAACAGGGGACCAACTATGGCTACACCTTC. This translates into CASSAKQGTNYGYTF.

This clone was seen many times. The rearrangement uses TRBV5-1 and TRBJ1-2, with 8 bases matching TRBD1. CDR1 is SGHRS and CDR2 is YFSETQ in the germline V gene. This CDR3 spans 15 amino acids. The J segment lost 4 bases and the V segment lost 0 bases, leaving 5 bases of the junction unmatched. The CDR3 is CASSLGTGFFYGYTF. CDR3 nucleotides: TGCGCCAGCAGCTTGGGGACAGGGTTCTTCTATGGCTACACCTTC.

The gene calls are TRBV30 and TRBJ1-1, with D perhaps matching TRBD1 (5 bases). Germline V gene data show CDR1 as GTSNPN and CDR2 as SVGIG (reference sequence). This CDR3 is 12 amino acids long. The V end lost 4 bases, the J end lost 3 bases, and 9 bases lay between the germline ends. This CDR3 is CAWIQGYTEAFF. The CDR3 DNA follows: TGTGCCTGGATCCAGGGATACACTGAAGCTTTCTTT.

The chain links TRBV6-5 to TRBJ2-1, with TRBD2 matching 8 bases. Germline trimming cut 0 bases from V and 7 bases from J; bases unmatched to any gene: 5. The CDR3 consists of 15 residues. Germline V gene lookup returns CDR1 MNHEY and CDR2 SVGAGI. The CDR3 loop is CASSYSNRGGNEQFF. The CDR3 DNA reads TGTGCCAGCAGTTACTCGAATCGGGGGGGAAATGAGCAGTTCTTC.

This clone was seen at least ten times. This chain connects TRBV12-3 or TRBV12-4 to TRBJ2-7; D gene unclear. V was clipped by 6 bases and J by 4 bases, with 13 bases between them. The length of the CDR3 is 13 residues. The CDR3 sequence is CASRPLGPYEQYF. Here the CDR3 DNA reads TGTGCCAGCAGACCCCTGGGCCCTTACGAGCAGTACTTC.

The chain recombines TRBV27 with TRBJ2-1; the match to TRBD2 covers 7 bases. CDR1 and CDR2 from the germline V gene are MNHEY and SMNVEV (reference sequence). CDR3 length: 14 residues. V trimming: 5 bases; J trimming: 0 bases; junction bases outside the gene matches: 1. CDR3 protein: CASSTGGSYNEQFF. CDR3 sequence (DNA): TGTGCCAGCAGTACGGGGGGCTCCTACAATGAGCAGTTCTTC.

This chain connects TRBV6-4 to TRBJ2-3; TRBD2 aligns across 11 bases. CDR3 size: 14 residues. V dropped 6 bases and J dropped 5; count of bases not matched to a gene: 4. Germline V CDR1 and CDR2: MRHNA, SNTAGT. The DNA of the CDR3 is TGTGCCAGCAGCAGACTAGCGGGACGAGATACGCAGTATTTT. This codes for CASSRLAGRDTQYF.

The J gene is TRBJ2-7, the V gene TRBV5-1; a possible D gene is TRBD1 (5 bases). Germline CDR1 SGHRS, CDR2 YFSETQ. V was trimmed by 5 bases and J by 0 bases, leaving 12 bases between them. CDR3 length: 14 residues. This chain's CDR3 is CASRPRGNSYEQYF. The CDR3 nucleotides read TGCGCCAGCAGACCAAGGGGTAACTCCTACGAGCAGTACTTC.

The rearrangement joins TRBV7-2 to TRBJ2-7; D is perhaps TRBD2 (6 bases). Deletions cut 5 bases from V and 3 bases from J, with 17 bases between. The CDR3 runs 15 residues. Germline-derived CDR1 and CDR2 are SGHTA and FQGNSA. CDR3 amino acids: CASSPDQAGYYEQYF. CDR3 DNA sequence: TGTGCCAGCAGCCCAGACCAGGCGGGATACTACGAGCAGTACTTC.

Notes on this clone: One end of the junction does not line up with germline, which may come from a read error. DNA for the CDR3: TGTGCCAGCAGGGAAGGAACAGGGAGCAACTATGGCTACACCTTC. Its translation: CASREGTGSNYGYTF. The chain uses TRBV2 and TRBJ1-2; possible D gene TRBD1, 6 bases. CDR1 and CDR2 from the germline V gene are SNHLY and FYNNEI. The length of the CDR3 is 15 residues.

The V call is TRBV28, the J call TRBJ1-3; the match to TRBD1 covers 7 bases. Germline CDR1 reads MDHEN; CDR2 reads SYDVKM. The CDR3 spans 16 residues. Germline trimming cut 6 bases from V and 0 bases from J; bases unmatched to any gene: 8. The CDR3 DNA reads as TGTGCCAGCAGCCCTCGGGACAGATTCTCTGGAAACACCATATATTTT. Its translation: CASSPRDRFSGNTIYF. Filled out from reference TRBV28 and TRBJ1-3, the complete variable domain reads DVKVTQSSRYLVKRTGEKVFLECVQDMDHENMFWYRQDPGLGLRLIYFSYDVKMKEKGDIPEGYSVSREKKERFSLILESASTNQTSMYLCASSPRDRFSGNTIYFGEGSWLTVV.

This clone was seen a few times. One junction end disagrees with the germline gene, perhaps due to a read error. This chain connects TRBV28 to TRBJ1-1, with a weak D call TRBD1 (5 bases). This CDR3 is 15 amino acids long. The germline gives CDR1 MDHEN, CDR2 SYDVKM. This chain's CDR3 is CASRTQGSWNPEAFF. In DNA form, the CDR3 reads TGTGCCAGCAGAACTCAGGGTTCATGGAACCCTGAAGCTTTCTTT.

V usage is TRBV28 and J usage is TRBJ1-5; 7 nucleotides align to TRBD1. The CDR3 is 16 amino acids. The germline V gene has CDR1 MDHEN and CDR2 SYDVKM. V shed 2 bases and J 2 bases; nucleotides not matched to a gene: 6. The CDR3 nucleotides read TGTGCCAGCAGTTTAATAGGGGGCTTAGGCAATCAGCCCCAGCATTTT. It specifies CASSLIGGLGNQPQHF.

The rearrangement links TRBV11-2 to TRBJ2-7; maybe TRBD2 (7 bases). The CDR3 is 13 residues long. Looked up from germline, CDR1 is SGHAT and CDR2 is FQNNGV. V lost 5 bases and J 4 bases, leaving 12 bases between the germline ends. The CDR3 loop reads CASSGGAGYEQYF. CDR3 sequence (DNA): TGTGCCAGCAGCGGGGGGGCTGGGTACGAGCAGTACTTC.

V gene TRBV6-5 combines with J gene TRBJ1-5; D gene uncertain. The CDR3 loop spans 16 amino acids. V lost 0 bases to trimming and J lost 2 bases, with 11 bases between them. CDR1 is MNHEY, CDR2 SVGAGI, per germline. The CDR3 is CASSYSHGLGNQPQHF. As DNA, the CDR3 is TGTGCCAGCAGTTACTCGCATGGGCTTGGCAATCAGCCCCAGCATTTT.

This chain connects TRBV5-1 to TRBJ1-1, with D hard to call. V lost 0 bases to trimming and J lost 0 bases, with 6 bases between them. Germline V gene lookup returns CDR1 SGHRS and CDR2 YFSETQ. The CDR3 is made up of 14 amino acids. The CDR3 sequence: CASSLAPMNTEAFF. The DNA of the CDR3 is TGCGCCAGCAGCTTGGCCCCCATGAACACTGAAGCTTTCTTT. The full variable domain, with the rest looked up from reference TRBV5-1 and TRBJ1-1, is KAGVTQTPRYLIKTRGQQVTLSCSPISGHRSVSWYQQTPGQGLQFLFEYFSETQRNKGNFPGRFSGRQFSNSRSEMNVSTLELGDSALYLCASSLAPMNTEAFFGQGTRLTVV.

Written as DNA, the CDR3 is TGTGCCAGCAGCTTACGGGGGGATTTACGCTACGAGCAGTACTTC. This translates into CASSLRGDLRYEQYF. This sequence joins TRBV5-8 and TRBJ2-7; TRBD2 aligns across 7 bases. V lost 2 bases to trimming and J lost 3 bases; unmatched junction nucleotides: 8. CDR3 size: 15 residues. Germline CDR1 is SGHTS and CDR2 is YDEGEE.

The chain has TRBV5-1 and TRBJ1-1; no clear D gene. The CDR3 has 14 residues. Germline CDR1 is SGHRS and CDR2 is YFSETQ. V gave up 0 bases and J gave up 6 bases, with 12 bases separating them. The CDR3 DNA is TGCGCCAGCAGCTTGGACGTTCGGGGAGCTGAAGCTTTCTTT. The encoded protein is CASSLDVRGAEAFF. Full variable domain (missing parts from reference TRBV5-1 and TRBJ1-1): KAGVTQTPRYLIKTRGQQVTLSCSPISGHRSVSWYQQTPGQGLQFLFEYFSETQRNKGNFPGRFSGRQFSNSRSEMNVSTLELGDSALYLCASSLDVRGAEAFFGQGTRLTVV.

The chain couples TRBV2 to TRBJ1-5; 7 bases map to TRBD1. The CDR3 contains 16 residues. The junction had 6 bases not matched to a gene; V was cut back by 4 bases and J by 0 bases. Per the germline V gene, CDR1 is SNHLY and CDR2 is FYNNEI. This chain's CDR3 is CASSVQGLVSNQPQHF. As DNA, the CDR3 is TGTGCCAGCAGTGTACAGGGGTTGGTTAGCAATCAGCCCCAGCATTTT.

This chain joins TRBV7-9 and TRBJ1-4; 7 bases are shared with TRBD1. Trimming removed 4 bases from V and 8 bases from J; junction bases left unmatched: 7. This CDR3 region has 14 residues. Germline V gene sequence: CDR1 SEHNR, CDR2 FQNEAQ (reference sequence). In DNA, the CDR3 is TGTGCCAGCAGCTCGAGACAGGGTGAGGAAAAACTGTTTTTT. Encoded protein: CASSSRQGEEKLFF.

CDR3 sequence (DNA): TGTGCCAGCAGCAAACAGGGGAATATCGGTGGCTACACCTTC. Residues: CASSKQGNIGGYTF. The V gene is TRBV6-2 or TRBV6-3, the J gene TRBJ1-2; TRBD1 matches 7 bases. The CDR3 runs to 14 residues. V lost 6 bases, J lost 7 bases, and 11 bases stayed unmatched. Germline V gene lookup returns CDR1 MNHEY and CDR2 SVGEGT.

V gene TRBV30 combines with J gene TRBJ1-1, with D unclear. V was shortened by 4 bases and J by 1 base, with 13 bases between the two germline ends. The germline V gene has CDR1 GTSNPN and CDR2 SVGIG (reference sequence). The CDR3 extends over 14 amino acids. For the CDR3, the DNA is TGTGCCTGGACCCGAGGAGGGAGGAACACTGAAGCTTTCTTT. This sequence encodes CAWTRGGRNTEAFF.